The source of this T cell receptor beta chain is a study of blood T cell repertoires in COVID-19. At the level of the study: Spain, Italy and the United States supplied samples that represented acute and convalescent COVID-19.

CDR3 length: 15 amino acids. V was trimmed by 2 bases and J by 7 bases, leaving 15 bases between them. CDR1 MGHRA and CDR2 YSYEKL come from the germline V gene. In the study's own analysis: Amplification from reference gene primers served as the basis for estimated nucleated cell counts. TCRdb's copy holds only in-frame clones and misses some; the assay was immunoSEQ multiplex PCR. Clonal size and the V and J genes are those of that table, whereas D and trimming came from the DNA. The profile shows 60,000 to 95,000 clones, about nine tenths of them singletons. The sequencing input was peripheral blood. The chain uses TRBV4-1 and TRBJ2-1; D might be TRBD2 (5 bases). The sequence was obtained from a woman aged 45-60 years with acute or convalescent COVID-19. CDR3: CASSQWFGETNEQFF. CDR3 nucleotide sequence: TGCGCCAGCAGCCAATGGTTCGGGGAAACGAATGAGCAGTTCTTC.